The 11 T cell receptor beta chains reported below all come from one sample, sequenced in a study of a mutant IDH1 vaccine in newly diagnosed glioma. Their cognate antigens are unknown. The sample's time point: week 23, last vaccination. The investigators gave 300 ug of mutant IDH1 20-mer peptide in each vaccine dose, together with topical imiquimod. The assay was immunoSEQ multiplex PCR, and TCRdb's table has in-frame clones only and misses some. The sample carries under 50,000 clones, approximately 90% recorded once. Source: PBMCs, taken from a glioma patient whose treatment included an IDH1 peptide vaccine. These receptors were obtained from a man aged 50-59 years with glioma.

This clone is a singleton in its sample. V is TRBV6-5 and J is TRBJ2-7; no clear D gene. This CDR3 comprises 13 residues. The germline gives CDR1 MNHEY, CDR2 SVGAGI. The ends were cut back, 8 bases at V and 6 bases at J, with 17 bases in the middle. CDR3 coding DNA: TGTGCCAGCTTCGCCCGAAGCACCCTCGAGCAGTACTTC. Translation: CASFARSTLEQYF.

The chain recombines TRBV6-5 with TRBJ1-2; D is perhaps TRBD1 (5 bases). The CDR3 extends over 14 amino acids. V was trimmed by 2 bases and J by 8 bases, leaving 15 bases between them. Per the germline V gene, CDR1 is MNHEY and CDR2 is SVGAGI. CDR3: CASSYTGPLSGYTF. The CDR3 DNA reads as TGTGCCAGCAGTTACACAGGACCGCTCTCGGGCTACACCTTC.

The chain has TRBV2 and TRBJ1-1, with D tentatively TRBD1 (6 bases). The CDR3 runs to 12 residues. From germline, CDR1 is SNHLY and CDR2 FYNNEI. V lost 3 bases to trimming and J lost 9 bases, with 11 bases between them. The CDR3 DNA sequence: TGTGCCAGCAGTGACTGGGGGCCGCAAGCTTTCTTT. It yields the protein CASSDWGPQAFF.

The gene calls are TRBV6-5 and TRBJ1-6; 10 bases match TRBD1. Germline lookup yields CDR1 MNHEY and CDR2 SVGAGI. The V segment lost 2 bases and the J segment 11 bases; nucleotides outside the gene matches: 3. CDR3 length: 14 residues. CDR3 coding DNA: TGTGCCAGCAGTTACAGGGACAGGGGAACACCCCTCCACTTT. Amino acids: CASSYRDRGTPLHF.

This chain connects TRBV6-1 to TRBJ2-4; D is tentatively TRBD1 or TRBD2 (5 bases each). The CDR3 runs to 14 residues. Germline V lookup: CDR1 MNHNS, CDR2 SASEGT. Trimming removed 5 bases at V and 4 bases at J, with 12 bases between. The CDR3 DNA reads as TGTGCCAGCAGTCTCGGGACGGAGAAAAACATTCAGTACTTC. Protein product: CASSLGTEKNIQYF.

V usage is TRBV4-2 and J usage is TRBJ1-1; weak D call: TRBD1 (6 bases). The CDR3 is 12 amino acids. The germline V gene has CDR1 LGHNA and CDR2 YNFKEQ. With 4 bases removed from V and 9 bases from J, the gap between germline ends came to 12 bases. CDR3 coding DNA: TGTGCCAGCAGCCTCGGGACAATAAAAGCTTTCTTT. Amino acid sequence: CASSLGTIKAFF.

V is TRBV4-3 and J is TRBJ2-3; the match to TRBD1 covers 10 bases. This CDR3 spans 16 amino acids. Trimming removed 4 bases from V and 2 bases from J; junction bases left unmatched: 6. Per germline, CDR1 LGHNA and CDR2 YSLEER. As DNA, the CDR3 is TGCGCCAGCAGCCTTGCCGGGACAGGGGTCACAGATACGCAGTATTTT. Amino acid sequence: CASSLAGTGVTDTQYF.

The gene calls are TRBV25-1 and TRBJ2-2; no definite D call. Germline lookup yields CDR1 MGHDK and CDR2 SYGVNS. Trimming pared 1 base from V and 5 bases from J, leaving 11 bases between. The CDR3 length is 15 residues. Written as DNA, the CDR3 is TGTGCCAGCAGTGAATTTATGGACGATACCGGGGAGCTGTTTTTT. It encodes CASSEFMDDTGELFF. Based on the CDR3 plus reference TRBV25-1 and TRBJ2-2, the full variable domain is EADIYQTPRYLVIGTGKKITLECSQTMGHDKMYWYQQDPGMELHLIHYSYGVNSTEKGDLSSESTVSRIRTEHFPLTLESARPSHTSQYLCASSEFMDDTGELFFGEGSRLTVL.

This sequence joins TRBV5-4 and TRBJ1-2, with 8 nucleotides matching TRBD1. J lost 3 bases, V lost 0 bases, and 4 bases had no gene match. Per the germline V gene, CDR1 is SGHNT and CDR2 is YYREEE (reference sequence). The CDR3 runs 15 residues. CDR3 DNA: TGTGCCAGCAGCTTGGTGGACAGGGACGACTATGGCTACACCTTC. Translated, it gives CASSLVDRDDYGYTF.

The V and J genes are TRBV6-5 and TRBJ2-7; D is ambiguous. V was trimmed by 2 bases and J by 7 bases, leaving 21 bases between them. The CDR3 is 16 amino acids. Germline V gene lookup returns CDR1 MNHEY and CDR2 SVGAGI. CDR3 residues: CASSYNRVSPTLEQYF. The CDR3, as DNA: TGTGCCAGCAGTTACAATCGCGTTTCTCCTACGTTGGAGCAGTACTTC.

The CDR3 region is CASPTGSQGGRTDTQYF. The DNA for the CDR3 is TGTGCCAGCCCGACCGGTTCCCAGGGGGGGCGGACAGATACGCAGTATTTT. The chain is built from TRBV27 and TRBJ2-3, with D tentatively TRBD1 or TRBD2 (7 bases each). CDR1 and CDR2 (germline): MNHEY, SMNVEV (reference sequence). Trimming pared 8 bases from V and 3 bases from J, leaving 24 bases between. This CDR3 comprises 17 residues.